Listed below are T cell receptor beta chains from one sample, sequenced in a study of cytomegalovirus exposure and HLA in healthy donors. TCRdb keeps only in-frame clones here, not all; method: immunoSEQ multiplex PCR. The table lists tens of thousands of clones, about four fifths of them singletons. Sequencing was done on a sample of PBMCs. The receptors stem from a woman aged 18-29 years in good health and CMV-seronegative. The CDR3 runs from the conserved cysteine through the conserved F or W. A D gene is named only where the DNA matches it firmly. Not all rows give a size; the values are once, few, many and, for expanded clones, a class.

TRBV13,-,-,TRBJ1-2,TGTGCCAGCCAGGTTAGCGTCGGCGGCTACACCTTC,CASQVSVGGYTF
TRBV5-1,-,TRBD2,TRBJ2-3,TGCGCCAGCAGCCCCGCGGGGGGCTCGGCGGATACGCAGTATTTT,CASSPAGGSADTQYF
TRBV7-2,-,-,TRBJ2-3,TGTGCCAGCAGCCCCAGTTATGGGGCGACAGATACGCAGTATTTT,CASSPSYGATDTQYF
TRBV6-1,-,-,TRBJ2-2,TGTGCCAGCAGTGAAGCGCTTGACGGGAGCGCCACCGGGGAGCTGTTTTTT,CASSEALDGSATGELFF
TRBV18,once,TRBD2,TRBJ2-7,TGTGCCAGCTCACCAGCTAGCGGGAAGTCCTACGAGCAGTACTTC,CASSPASGKSYEQYF
TRBV5-1,-,-,TRBJ2-3,TGCGCCAGCAGCCAAGGGGCAGAAACAGATACGCAGTATTTT,CASSQGAETDTQYF
TRBV5-1,-,-,TRBJ2-1,TGCGCCAGCAGCTTGATTAGCGTCTTTGAGCAGTTCTTC,CASSLISVFEQFF
TRBV30,-,-,TRBJ1-4,TGTGCCTGGAGTCTTCGTGAAAAACTGTTTTTT,CAWSLREKLFF
TRBV29-1,-,-,TRBJ1-1,TGCAGCGTTGTATCTACGGACAGCCTAATCACTGAAGCTTTCTTT,CSVVSTDSLITEAFF
TRBV28,-,TRBD1,TRBJ1-4,TGTGCCAGCCAAAGGGACAGCAATGAAAAACTGTTTTTT,CASQRDSNEKLFF
TRBV7-3,few,TRBD1,TRBJ1-1,TGTGCCAGCAGATTGGGACAGGGAAGTCGGGCTTTCTTT,CASRLGQGSRAFF
TRBV4-1,-,TRBD2,TRBJ2-1,TGCGCCAGCAGCCAAGCACCTACACCCAGCGGGAGGACCTACAATGAGCAGTTCTTC,CASSQAPTPSGRTYNEQFF
TRBV27,-,-,TRBJ2-7,TGTGCCAGCAGTTATAACACAGGCAGCTCCTACGAGCAGTACTTC,CASSYNTGSSYEQYF
TRBV6-1,-,TRBD2,TRBJ2-3,TGTGCCAGCATTCCACTAGCGGACCAAGGAGATACGCAGTATTTT,CASIPLADQGDTQYF
TRBV18,once,TRBD1,TRBJ2-7,TGTGCCAGCTCACCCCCGGGACAGGGTCTTTCGGGCGAGCAGTACTTC,CASSPPGQGLSGEQYF
TRBV15,-,TRBD2,TRBJ2-1,TGTGCCACCAGCAGAGATGGGAGCGGGAGTTCCTACAATGAGCAGTTCTTC,CATSRDGSGSSYNEQFF
TRBV5-1,once,TRBD2,TRBJ2-5,TGCGCCAGCAGCTGGGGTCAGCGGGAGGCTCAAGAGACCCAGTACTTC,CASSWGQREAQETQYF
TRBV28,-,TRBD1,TRBJ1-1,TGTGCCAGCAGTGACCCCGGGACAGGGGTTACTGAAGCTTTCTTT,CASSDPGTGVTEAFF
TRBV14,-,TRBD2,TRBJ2-1,TGTGCCAGCAGTCTAGCGGGAGGCTCCTACAATGAGCAGTTCTTC,CASSLAGGSYNEQFF
TRBV10-1,once,-,TRBJ2-2,TGCGCCAGCAGTGGACAGGGAGTAGCGGGGCACACCGGGGAGCTGTTTTTT,CASSGQGVAGHTGELFF
TRBV4-1,-,TRBD1,TRBJ1-1,TGCGCCAGCAGCCAAGAGGTAGGGGGCCTCACTGAAGCTTTCTTT,CASSQEVGGLTEAFF
TRBV2,-,-,TRBJ2-7,TGTGCCAGCTCCCTCACCCCGCGGACGGAGGACGAGCAGTACTTC,CASSLTPRTEDEQYF
TRBV7-3,-,TRBD2,TRBJ2-7,TGTGCCAGCAGCTTACGCGGGACTAGCGGGAGTGCCGGCTCCCTCTACGAGCAGTACTTC,CASSLRGTSGSAGSLYEQYF
TRBV4-1,-,TRBD2,TRBJ2-2,TGCGCCAGCAGCCCGCTAGCGGGAGCCGGGGAGCTGTTTTTT,CASSPLAGAGELFF
TRBV4-1,-,-,TRBJ1-1,TGCGCCAGCAGCCAGTTTTGGACAGTGAACACTGAAGCTTTCTTT,CASSQFWTVNTEAFF
TRBV6-4,-,TRBD2,TRBJ2-1,TGTGCCAGCAGTGACTCCGGGACTAGCGGGTACAATGAGCAGTTCTTC,CASSDSGTSGYNEQFF
TRBV28,-,TRBD1,TRBJ2-5,TGTGCCAGCAGTCCTCCTCGCCAGGACAGGCAAGAGACCCAGTACTTC,CASSPPRQDRQETQYF
TRBV6-4,once,TRBD2,TRBJ2-7,TGTGCCAGCAGTGACACATCTAGCGGGAGTATCTACGAGCAGTACTTC,CASSDTSSGSIYEQYF
TRBV19,-,-,TRBJ2-7,TGTGCCAGTAGTATGAGGGGGAACTCCTACGAGCAGTACTTC,CASSMRGNSYEQYF
TRBV30,-,TRBD1,TRBJ1-5,TGTGCCTGGAGTGTTTACAGGGGAGAGAGCAATCAGCCCCAGCATTTT,CAWSVYRGESNQPQHF
TRBV6-5,-,TRBD2,TRBJ2-1,TGTGCCAGCGGGGTACGGGAGGACAATGAGCAGTTCTTC,CASGVREDNEQFF
TRBV28,-,TRBD1,TRBJ2-7,TGTGCCAGCTCCGCCATCGTCCGGGACAGGGGTCACGAGCAGTACTTC,CASSAIVRDRGHEQYF
TRBV30,-,-,TRBJ1-6,TGTGCCTGGAGTGTAAAGGGAGGGGGTTCACCCCTCCACTTT,CAWSVKGGGSPLHF
TRBV25-1,-,-,TRBJ1-1,TGTGCCAGCAGTCGCCGCGGACAGAACACTGAAGCTTTCTTT,CASSRRGQNTEAFF
TRBV7-3,-,TRBD2,TRBJ2-5,TGTGCCAGCAGCTCCAGAGGACTAGTCGGTGAGACCCAGTACTTC,CASSSRGLVGETQYF
TRBV9,-,TRBD2,TRBJ2-2,TGTGCCAGCAGTTTTTTCTCACTAGCGGGAGAGGTGGGCGGGGAGCTGTTTTTT,CASSFFSLAGEVGGELFF
TRBV7-3,-,TRBD2,TRBJ2-3,TGTGCCAGCAGCTTATTCCTCTCCGGGACTAGCGGGAGGCCAAACACAGATACGCAGTATTTT,CASSLFLSGTSGRPNTDTQYF
TRBV6-5,-,TRBD2,TRBJ2-3,TGTGCCAGCAGTTACCAAGCGGGGCGGGCAGATACGCAGTATTTT,CASSYQAGRADTQYF
TRBV7-2,once,-,TRBJ1-4,TGTGCCAGCAGCTTAGAAATGGGCGAAAAACTGTTTTTT,CASSLEMGEKLFF
TRBV9,-,TRBD1,TRBJ1-2,TGTGCCAGCAGCCAACGGACAGGCCTCAACTATGGCTACACCTTC,CASSQRTGLNYGYTF
TRBV9,-,-,TRBJ1-2,TGTGCCAGCAGCGTAGCCCCACAGGGCAACTATGGCTACACCTTC,CASSVAPQGNYGYTF
TRBV7-3,-,TRBD2,TRBJ2-2,TGTGCCAGCAGCAGGGACTACAACACCGGGGAGCTGTTTTTT,CASSRDYNTGELFF